The rows below give T cell receptor beta chains drawn from one sample of a study of PD-1 blockade in mismatch repair-deficient tumors. Method: immunoSEQ multiplex PCR; TCRdb's copy keeps in-frame clones and lacks some. The sample holds some 97,000 clones, 70% to 85% seen once. The sequencing used peripheral blood, collected approximately 36 weeks after starting pembrolizumab. The receptors here all came from an adult with mismatch repair-deficient cancer. Each CDR3 is given with its conserved first and last residue. The D gene is left open where the match is weak. Only part of the rows carry a size: once, few, many, or a class if the clone is expanded.

clone size: NA
V gene: TRBV19
J gene: TRBJ2-2
D gene: NA
CDR3 protein: CAGQNANTGELFF
CDR3 DNA: TGTGCCGGGCAGAACGCGAACACCGGGGAGCTGTTTTTT

clone size: NA
V gene: TRBV4-1
J gene: TRBJ1-4
D gene: NA
CDR3 protein: CASSQRGDEKLFF
CDR3 DNA: TGCGCCAGCAGCCAAAGGGGCGATGAAAAACTGTTTTTT

clone size: NA
V gene: TRBV11-2
J gene: TRBJ2-3
D gene: TRBD2
CDR3 protein: CASTLVGGGMTDTQYF
CDR3 DNA: TGTGCCAGCACCCTGGTTGGGGGAGGGATGACAGATACGCAGTATTTT

clone size: few
V gene: TRBV5-4
J gene: TRBJ2-2
D gene: NA
CDR3 protein: CASSLDRVGELFF
CDR3 DNA: TGTGCCAGCAGCTTGGATCGAGTCGGGGAGCTGTTTTTT

clone size: NA
V gene: TRBV7-9
J gene: TRBJ2-1
D gene: TRBD2
CDR3 protein: CASSGRLLAGVFGEQFF
CDR3 DNA: TGTGCCAGCAGCGGCCGATTACTAGCGGGAGTCTTTGGTGAGCAGTTCTTC

clone size: once
V gene: TRBV20-1
J gene: TRBJ1-1
D gene: TRBD1
CDR3 protein: CSATDRDEAFF
CDR3 DNA: TGCAGTGCCACCGACAGGGATGAAGCTTTCTTT

clone size: NA
V gene: TRBV2
J gene: TRBJ2-1
D gene: TRBD2
CDR3 protein: CASSEGLAGHNEQFF
CDR3 DNA: TGTGCCAGCAGTGAAGGGTTAGCGGGTCACAATGAGCAGTTCTTC

clone size: NA
V gene: TRBV9
J gene: TRBJ2-7
D gene: TRBD1
CDR3 protein: CASSVGPTGGYYEQYF
CDR3 DNA: TGTGCCAGCAGCGTAGGGCCGACAGGGGGCTATTACGAGCAGTACTTC

clone size: NA
V gene: TRBV5-4
J gene: TRBJ2-1
D gene: TRBD2
CDR3 protein: CASSPGTSGRGGEQFF
CDR3 DNA: TGTGCCAGCAGCCCCGGGACTAGCGGGAGAGGGGGTGAGCAGTTCTTC

clone size: NA
V gene: TRBV6-6
J gene: TRBJ1-4
D gene: NA
CDR3 protein: CASSREFLEKLFF
CDR3 DNA: TGTGCCAGCAGCCGTGAGTTCCTTGAAAAACTGTTTTTT

clone size: NA
V gene: TRBV6-1
J gene: TRBJ2-3
D gene: TRBD2
CDR3 protein: CASRGRTSGTDTQYF
CDR3 DNA: TGTGCCAGCAGAGGCCGGACTAGCGGCACAGATACGCAGTATTTT

clone size: NA
V gene: TRBV30
J gene: TRBJ2-1
D gene: NA
CDR3 protein: CAWSGVSGDEQFF
CDR3 DNA: TGTGCCTGGAGTGGGGTATCGGGGGATGAGCAGTTCTTC

clone size: NA
V gene: TRBV19
J gene: TRBJ1-4
D gene: TRBD1
CDR3 protein: CASSLTSGTVIEKLFF
CDR3 DNA: TGTGCCAGTAGCCTCACATCCGGGACAGTGATCGAAAAACTGTTTTTT

clone size: NA
V gene: TRBV5-1
J gene: TRBJ2-7
D gene: NA
CDR3 protein: CASSPDALYEQYF
CDR3 DNA: TGCGCCAGCAGCCCAGATGCCCTCTACGAGCAGTACTTC

clone size: once
V gene: TRBV6-1
J gene: TRBJ2-1
D gene: NA
CDR3 protein: CASRRGQSSYNEQFF
CDR3 DNA: TGTGCCAGCAGGCGGGGACAGAGCTCCTACAATGAGCAGTTCTTC

clone size: NA
V gene: TRBV7-3
J gene: TRBJ2-7
D gene: TRBD2
CDR3 protein: CASSRKTSGLYEQYF
CDR3 DNA: TGTGCCAGCAGCCGGAAGACTAGCGGGCTTTACGAGCAGTACTTC

clone size: few
V gene: TRBV15
J gene: TRBJ2-3
D gene: TRBD2
CDR3 protein: CATSRTTSARTDTQYF
CDR3 DNA: TGTGCCACCAGCAGAACTACTAGCGCCCGCACAGATACGCAGTATTTT

clone size: once
V gene: TRBV27
J gene: TRBJ2-2
D gene: NA
CDR3 protein: CASSLKDGSSTGELFF
CDR3 DNA: TGTGCCAGCAGTTTAAAAGATGGGAGTTCCACCGGGGAGCTGTTTTTT

clone size: NA
V gene: TRBV7-9
J gene: TRBJ1-1
D gene: NA
CDR3 protein: CASSLSNTEAFF
CDR3 DNA: TGTGCCAGCAGCCTTTCGAACACTGAAGCTTTCTTT

clone size: NA
V gene: TRBV7-3
J gene: TRBJ2-1
D gene: TRBD2
CDR3 protein: CASSSGLAGDSSYNEQFF
CDR3 DNA: TGTGCCAGCTCCTCAGGACTAGCGGGAGATAGCTCCTACAATGAGCAGTTCTTC

clone size: few
V gene: TRBV5-1
J gene: TRBJ1-1
D gene: NA
CDR3 protein: CASSQIMDTEAFF
CDR3 DNA: TGCGCCAGCAGCCAAATCATGGACACTGAAGCTTTCTTT

clone size: NA
V gene: TRBV5-6
J gene: TRBJ1-1
D gene: TRBD1
CDR3 protein: CASSRITTGANTEAFF
CDR3 DNA: TGTGCCAGCAGCAGAATCACGACAGGGGCGAACACTGAAGCTTTCTTT